The 21 T cell receptor beta chains reported below all come from one sample, sequenced in a study of molecular identifiers for immune sequencing clone quantification. Each CDR3 protein is one row after TCRdb ran MiXCR on the PCR reads. The sample has hundreds of thousands of distinct CDR3 sequences; 15% to 20% are singletons. Sequencing was performed on naive CD8+ T cells from blood, with Jurkat cell RNA spiked in. Subset described: FACS-sorted CD8+CD4-CCR7+CD45RA+ naive T cells. The source is a human donor in good health. Some libraries in this study had Jurkat cell RNA spiked in.

This chain connects TRBV29-1 to TRBJ2-7; D gene ambiguous. The V end was cut by 5 bases, the J end by 10 bases, with 21 bases between. The CDR3 totals 13 residues. CDR1 is SQVTM and CDR2 is ANQGSEA in the germline V gene. CDR3 residues: CSVPLSTGGEQYF. CDR3 coding DNA: TGCAGCGTTCCCCTCTCGACTGGCGGAGAACAGTACTTC.

In regard to this clonotype: Since a much larger clone is just one base distant, this may be a read error. This chain joins TRBV19 and TRBJ1-1; D is undetermined. This CDR3 has 17 residues. Germline CDR1 is LNHDA and CDR2 is SQIVND (reference sequence). V was trimmed by 5 bases and J by 0 bases, leaving 19 bases between them. CDR3 nucleotides: TGTGCCAGTAGTGTAACTACCGAGGGCTCCATGAACACTGAAGCTTTCTTT. It is translated as CASSVTTEGSMNTEAFF.

Many counts were recorded for this clonotype. The chain is built from TRBV25-1 and TRBJ1-5, with 11 bases lining up with TRBD1. Germline lookup yields CDR1 MGHDK and CDR2 SYGVNS. Trimming removed 3 bases from V and 4 bases from J; junction bases left unmatched: 2. The CDR3 loop spans 15 amino acids. The DNA for the CDR3 is TGTGCCAGCAGTGACGGGACAGGGGGAAATCAGCCCCAGCATTTT. Amino acid sequence: CASSDGTGGNQPQHF.

This clonotype was found once. An end of the junction does not agree with germline; a read error may underlie this. This chain joins TRBV27 and TRBJ1-4, with D tentatively TRBD1 (6 bases). The germline gives CDR1 MNHEY, CDR2 SMNVEV (reference sequence). This CDR3 spans 14 amino acids. CDR3 nucleotide sequence: TGTGCCAGCAGTACGGACAGTTCTAATGAAAAACTGTGTTTT. Protein sequence: CASSTDSSNEKLCF.

The rearrangement links TRBV27 to TRBJ2-7; 7 bases are shared with TRBD1. The CDR3 contains 14 residues. Germline values: CDR1 MNHEY, CDR2 SMNVEV (reference sequence). V trimming: 5 bases; J trimming: 8 bases; junction bases outside the gene matches: 12. CDR3 sequence: CASSPRQGAVQQYF. The CDR3, as DNA: TGTGCCAGCAGTCCTAGACAGGGAGCCGTCCAGCAGTACTTC.

Ten or more counts support this clonotype. The rearrangement links TRBV29-1 to TRBJ2-7, with 9 bases aligning to TRBD1. The CDR3 consists of 14 residues. CDR1 is SQVTM, CDR2 ANQGSEA, per germline. V shed 6 bases and J 2 bases; nucleotides not matched to a gene: 8. DNA for the CDR3: TGCAGCGTGCGAAACAGGGGGCAAACCTACGAGCAGTACTTC. Its protein product is CSVRNRGQTYEQYF.

V gene TRBV6-1 combines with J gene TRBJ1-5, with 10 bases lining up with TRBD1. There are 15 residues in the CDR3. V lost 1 base, J lost 6 bases, and 3 bases stayed unmatched. Germline CDR1 reads MNHNS; CDR2 reads SASEGT. Written as DNA, the CDR3 is TGTGCCAGCAGTGAAGGACAGGGGGCTTGTCAGCCCCAGCATTTT. It specifies CASSEGQGACQPQHF.

This chain uses TRBV30 with TRBJ2-2; no definite D call. The CDR3 consists of 13 residues. Germline V gene sequence: CDR1 GTSNPN, CDR2 SVGIG (reference sequence). Trimming cost V 7 bases and J 4 bases, with 13 bases left between them. The CDR3 here is CAYRTSSTGELFF. In nucleotides, the CDR3 is TGTGCCTACCGAACCTCGAGCACCGGGGAGCTGTTTTTT.

As to this clonotype: This sequence may be a read error, since a much larger clone differs from it by one base. This chain's CDR3 is CASSQGRMSSTYEQYF. The CDR3, as DNA: TGCGCCAGCAGCCAAGGTCGTATGAGCAGCACCTACGAGCAGTACTTC. The V call is TRBV4-1, the J call TRBJ2-7; D gene uncertain. Germline V gene lookup returns CDR1 MGHRA and CDR2 YSYEKL. V lost 1 base, J lost 2 bases, and 15 bases lay in between. CDR3 length equals 16 residues.

This sequence joins TRBV28 and TRBJ2-3; TRBD2 agrees at 10 bases. V shed 3 bases, J shed 9 bases, and the junction held 18 bases outside the gene matches. This CDR3 contains 18 residues. The V gene's germline CDR1 is MDHEN and CDR2 SYDVKM. CDR3 DNA sequence: TGTGCCAGCAGTTTTCCCGCCGGGCTAGCGGGAGACCTGTGCACGCAGTATTTT. Protein product: CASSFPAGLAGDLCTQYF.

This clonotype was seen many times. This chain joins TRBV4-3 and TRBJ2-7, with D tentatively TRBD2 (5 bases). Germline assignment: CDR1 LGHNA and CDR2 YSLEER. The CDR3 has 13 residues. V lost 0 bases and J 6 bases, leaving 9 bases between the germline ends. The CDR3 is CASSQDRGAEQYF. CDR3 coding DNA: TGCGCCAGCAGCCAAGATCGGGGTGCCGAGCAGTACTTC.

This clonotype has ten or more counts. The V call is TRBV29-1, the J call TRBJ2-7, with TRBD1 matching over 12 bases. Germline V gene lookup returns CDR1 SQVTM and CDR2 ANQGSEA. CDR3 length equals 13 residues. The trim removed 7 bases at V and 5 bases at J, leaving 6 bases unmatched. CDR3 DNA sequence: TGCAGCGGAGCCGGGACAGGGGGCGACGAGCAGTACTTC. This encodes CSGAGTGGDEQYF.

On this clonotype itself: A read error may explain this, as a much larger clone is one base away. As the CDR3 is not closed by the conserved phenylalanine or tryptophan, this likely results from a read error. The chain recombines TRBV7-3 with TRBJ2-3; 7 bases align to TRBD1. The CDR3 length is 15 residues. CDR1 and CDR2 from the germline V gene are SGHTA and FQGTGA. The J segment lost 2 bases and the V segment lost 2 bases, leaving 4 bases of the junction unmatched. CDR3 nucleotide sequence: TGTGCCAGCAGCTTAGGGACAGTAATCACAGATACGCAGTATCTT. This gives the protein CASSLGTVITDTQYL.

This clonotype has a count of ten or more. The J gene is TRBJ2-3, the V gene TRBV9; TRBD2 is a possible D gene (6 bases). V was pared by 4 bases and J by 4 bases, with 19 bases between. Germline V CDR1 and CDR2: SGDLS, YYNGEE. The CDR3 is made up of 16 amino acids. CDR3: CASSPEEGGVSDTQYF. CDR3 nucleotide sequence: TGTGCCAGCAGCCCAGAGGAGGGAGGTGTATCAGATACGCAGTATTTT. Drawing the rest from reference TRBV9 and TRBJ2-3, the complete variable domain is DSGVTQTPKHLITATGQRVTLRCSPRSGDLSVYWYQQSLDQGLQFLIQYYNGEERAKGNILERFSAQQFPDLHSELNLSSLELGDSALYFCASSPEEGGVSDTQYFGPGTRLTVL.

This clonotype was seen many times. V and J are TRBV19 and TRBJ2-5, with 7 bases aligning to TRBD1. CDR1 and CDR2 (germline): LNHDA, SQIVND (reference sequence). CDR3 length: 15 amino acids. V shed 5 bases and J 1 base; nucleotides not matched to a gene: 7. The chain's CDR3 is CASSARRDSQETQYF. In nucleotides, the CDR3 is TGTGCCAGTAGTGCTAGACGGGACAGCCAAGAGACCCAGTACTTC.

Regarding this clonotype: One end of the junction is discordant with germline, which a read error may explain. The chain employs TRBV5-6 and TRBJ2-7; TRBD2 might be the D (5 bases). The CDR3 consists of 12 residues. CDR1 is SGHDT, CDR2 YYEEEE, per germline. Written as DNA, the CDR3 is TGTGCCGGCAGCTTGGGGTCGGGGGAGCAGTACTTC. Its protein is CAGSLGSGEQYF.

The chain couples TRBV19 to TRBJ2-5; TRBD2 matches 8 bases. CDR3 length: 15 amino acids. Trimming cost V 9 bases and J 1 base; bases outside gene matches: 10. Germline assignment: CDR1 LNHDA and CDR2 SQIVND (reference sequence). CDR3 DNA sequence: TGTGCCAGCCAAGCGGGGACTAGGGGCCAAGAGACCCAGTACTTC. Protein product: CASQAGTRGQETQYF.

This clonotype was picked up many times. The chain has TRBV5-3 and TRBJ2-7; 7 positions agree with TRBD2. TRBV5-3 counts as an open reading frame of uncertain function. With 8 bases clipped from V and 9 bases from J, the junction kept 11 bases outside the gene matches. This CDR3 spans 12 amino acids. CDR3 sequence (DNA): TGTGCCAGCAGCGGGAACGCAATTGGGCAGTACTTC. Encoded protein: CASSGNAIGQYF.

The table lists this clonotype with many counts. The rearrangement links TRBV30 to TRBJ1-5; tentative D call: TRBD1 (5 bases). This CDR3 is built from 14 residues. V lost 2 bases and J 6 bases, leaving 14 bases between the germline ends. In germline, CDR1 is GTSNPN, CDR2 SVGIG (reference sequence). CDR3 coding DNA: TGTGCCTGGAGTTTGGGTCAGGGCGGTCAGCCCCAGCATTTT. Protein product: CAWSLGQGGQPQHF.

V gene TRBV27 combines with J gene TRBJ1-5, with D possibly matching TRBD1 (6 bases). Trimming stripped 3 bases from V and 7 bases from J, with 13 bases between. The germline V gene encodes CDR1 MNHEY and CDR2 SMNVEV (reference sequence). The CDR3 totals 14 residues. The CDR3 here is CASSFTGPRQPQHF. The CDR3 nucleotides are TGTGCCAGCAGTTTTACAGGGCCTCGGCAGCCCCAGCATTTT.

This clonotype was counted a few times. The rearrangement joins TRBV19 to TRBJ2-1; no definite D call. Germline V CDR1 and CDR2: LNHDA, SQIVND (reference sequence). The CDR3 runs 14 residues. Between the trimmed V and J ends, which lost 5 bases and 2 bases, there was a span of 10 bases. As DNA, the CDR3 is TGTGCCAGTAGTCCTGGCGACACCTACAATGAGCAGTTCTTC. Its protein is CASSPGDTYNEQFF.